This paragraph reports one T cell receptor (beta chain). This specimen comes from a study of blood T cell repertoires in COVID-19. Generated by immunoSEQ multiplex PCR, the TCRdb table keeps only in-frame clones and is missing some. The sample lists fewer than 200,000 clones; 88% were seen once. The CDR3 runs 15 residues. Germline V gives CDR1 SQVTM, CDR2 ANQGSEA. Between the trimmed V and J ends, which lost 1 base and 4 bases, there was a span of 14 bases. Among Cohort 3 donors, those recovered had two negative PCRs, clearance, or symptom resolution. The rearrangement joins TRBV29-1 to TRBJ1-3; D gene uncertain. The sequencing input was PBMCs or T cells enriched from blood (not recorded which). The clonotype originates from a woman aged 18-35 years who had recovered from COVID-19. As DNA, the CDR3 is TGCAGCGTTGAAGTTTCTAGTACGGTGGGAAACACCATATATTTT. It encodes CSVEVSSTVGNTIYF. The full variable domain, rest sourced from reference TRBV29-1 and TRBJ1-3, is SAVISQKPSRDICQRGTSLTIQCQVDSQVTMMFWYRQQPGQSLTLIATANQGSEATYESGFVIDKFPISRPNLTFSTLTVSNMSPEDSSIYLCSVEVSSTVGNTIYFGEGSWLTVV.